The source of this TCR beta chain is a study of cytomegalovirus exposure and HLA in healthy donors. PCR used 60 Vbeta primers and 13 Jbeta primers. TCRdb's copy holds only in-frame clones and misses some; the assay was immunoSEQ multiplex PCR. The sample lists approximately 150,000 clones; approximately 80% were seen once. This clone was seen a single time. The donors, nominally healthy at sampling, likely had unrecorded immune exposures. CDR3 length: 16 amino acids. Germline CDR1 and CDR2: LNHNV and YYDKDF (reference sequence). The junction had 7 bases not matched to a gene; V was cut back by 8 bases and J by 2 bases.

The sample comprised PBMCs. The receptor was isolated from a woman between 40 and 50 years old in good health and CMV-seropositive. This rearrangement joins TRBV15 to TRBJ2-6, with 9 bases matching TRBD1. Here the CDR3 DNA reads TGTGCCACCGGCGGGACAGGGACCCCTGGGGCCAACGTCCTGACTTTC. This sequence encodes CATGGTGTPGANVLTF.